This passage covers 10 T cell receptor beta chains from one sample sequenced in a study of low-dose radiotherapy and immunotherapy resistance in tumors. TRAV- and TRBV-specific primers primed first-strand cDNA, covering alpha and beta chains. The authors amplified TCRs for about 20 PCR cycles with a constant-region primer and a V-primer adapter. TCRdb redid the calling of the reads with MiXCR, one entry per CDR3 protein. Among nearly 60,000 distinct CDR3 sequences listed, under 30% were seen once. This sample's time point: after trial treatment. Treatment: LDRT plus nivolumab, ipilimumab, low-dose cyclophosphamide and aspirin (RACIN trial). The sequenced sample was PBMCs, obtained after low-dose radiotherapy plus immunotherapy. These receptor sequences come from a male donor with prostate cancer.

The CDR3 DNA sequence: TGTGCCAGCAGCTCAAATACAGCGGGAACTAATGAAAAACTGTTTTTT. This translates into CASSSNTAGTNEKLFF. This chain uses TRBV7-2 with TRBJ1-4; D is ambiguous. This CDR3 contains 16 residues. Trimming shortened V by 4 bases and J by 1 base, and 13 bases separated the two germline ends. Germline CDR1 is SGHTA and CDR2 is FQGNSA.

On this clonotype itself: It is likely a read error: a sequence one base away is far more abundant. The chain joins TRBV2 to TRBJ2-1, with 7 positions matching TRBD1. V shed 5 bases, J shed 10 bases, and the junction held 8 bases outside the gene matches. Germline lookup yields CDR1 SNHLY and CDR2 FYNNEI. The CDR3 length is 13 residues. CDR3 protein: CASSKNRGYEQFF. The DNA for the CDR3 is TGTGCCAGCAGTAAAAACAGGGGTTACGAGCAGTTCTTC.

The chain recombines TRBV7-9 with TRBJ1-1; TRBD1 is a possible D gene (5 bases). This CDR3 is built from 18 residues. V shed 5 bases and J shed 3 bases, with 25 bases lying between them. CDR1 is SEHNR, CDR2 FQNEAQ, per germline (reference sequence). The CDR3 DNA reads TGTGCCAGCAGCCGACGAGGGAGCCAGGGTTCTTTCCACACTGAAGCTTTCTTT. Encoded protein: CASSRRGSQGSFHTEAFF.

This clonotype was counted many times. The rearrangement joins TRBV5-1 to TRBJ2-5; D is perhaps TRBD1 (6 bases). The CDR3 runs 14 residues. Trimming took off 0 bases at V and 1 base at J, with 7 bases between the two ends. Germline loops: CDR1 SGHRS, CDR2 YFSETQ. The CDR3 nucleotides are TGCGCCAGCAGCTTGGTGACAGGCCAAGAGACCCAGTACTTC. It encodes CASSLVTGQETQYF.

Many counts were recorded for this clonotype. This chain joins TRBV9 and TRBJ2-3; D possibly corresponds to TRBD1 (6 bases). V shed 0 bases and J shed 6 bases, with 11 bases lying between them. Germline lookup yields CDR1 SGDLS and CDR2 YYNGEE. The CDR3 is made up of 14 amino acids. In DNA, the CDR3 is TGTGCCAGCAGCGTAGGACCAGGGGTGGATACGCAGTATTTT. As protein: CASSVGPGVDTQYF.

This clonotype was observed at least ten times. The chain employs TRBV28 and TRBJ2-4; TRBD2 might be the D (5 bases). This CDR3 is built from 12 residues. Per germline, CDR1 MDHEN and CDR2 SYDVKM. V was clipped by 5 bases and J by 8 bases, with 10 bases between them. In DNA, the CDR3 is TGTGCCAGCAGTAGGGCGGGTTACATTCAGTACTTC. This translates into CASSRAGYIQYF.

The chain carries TRBV20-1 and TRBJ1-5, with TRBD1 identical over 10 bases. CDR1 DFQATT and CDR2 SNEGSKA come from the germline V gene (reference sequence). The trim removed 5 bases at V and 3 bases at J, leaving 10 bases unmatched. There are 16 residues in the CDR3. The CDR3 spells CSAPAGTGVYNQPQHF. The CDR3 DNA reads TGCAGTGCTCCTGCCGGGACAGGGGTCTACAATCAGCCCCAGCATTTT.

There are many counts of this clonotype. This chain links TRBV28 with TRBJ2-7, with D hard to call. CDR1 and CDR2 (germline): MDHEN, SYDVKM. This CDR3 contains 14 residues. The V end lost 6 bases, the J end lost 3 bases, and 15 bases lay between the germline ends. CDR3 region: CASRSGRTNYEQYF. As DNA, the CDR3 is TGTGCCAGCAGGTCAGGTCGTACTAACTACGAGCAGTACTTC.

The sample holds many counts of this clonotype. The chain joins TRBV12-3 or TRBV12-4 to TRBJ2-2; 8 nucleotides line up with TRBD1. J lost 5 bases, V lost 1 base, and 9 bases had no gene match. CDR3 length equals 17 residues. The CDR3, as DNA: TGTGCCAGCAGTTTAGGGTTTGACAGGGGTCGAACCGGGGAGCTGTTTTTT. It is translated as CASSLGFDRGRTGELFF.

This clonotype was seen at least ten times. The chain carries TRBV5-1 and TRBJ2-5; TRBD1 aligns across 7 bases. CDR3 length: 15 amino acids. CDR1 is SGHRS, CDR2 YFSETQ, per germline. V lost 4 bases and J lost 0; bases outside the gene matches: 6. The CDR3 nucleotides read TGCGCCAGCAGCGAAGCCGGGACAGACCAAGAGACCCAGTACTTC. Translated: CASSEAGTDQETQYF.